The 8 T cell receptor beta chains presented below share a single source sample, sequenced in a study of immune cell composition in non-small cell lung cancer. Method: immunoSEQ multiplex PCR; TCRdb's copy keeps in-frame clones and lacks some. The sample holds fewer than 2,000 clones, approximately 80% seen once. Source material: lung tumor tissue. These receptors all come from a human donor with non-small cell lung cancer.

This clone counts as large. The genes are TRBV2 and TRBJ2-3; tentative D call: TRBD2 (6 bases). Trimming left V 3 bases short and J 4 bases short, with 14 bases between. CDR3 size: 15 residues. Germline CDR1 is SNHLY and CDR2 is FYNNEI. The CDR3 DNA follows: TGTGCCAGCAGTGACCAGCGGGCCCGGTCAGATACGCAGTATTTT. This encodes CASSDQRARSDTQYF.

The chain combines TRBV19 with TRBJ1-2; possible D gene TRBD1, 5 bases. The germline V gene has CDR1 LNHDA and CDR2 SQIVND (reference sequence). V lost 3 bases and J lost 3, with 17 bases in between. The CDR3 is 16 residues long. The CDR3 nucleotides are TGTGCCAGTAGTATTTTTCGGTCAGGGCCTCACTATGGCTACACCTTC. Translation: CASSIFRSGPHYGYTF.

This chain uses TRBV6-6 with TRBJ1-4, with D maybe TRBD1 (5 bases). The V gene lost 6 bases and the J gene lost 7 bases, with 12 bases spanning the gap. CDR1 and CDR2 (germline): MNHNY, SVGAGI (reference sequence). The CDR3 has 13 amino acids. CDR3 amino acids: CASSTLQGEKLFF. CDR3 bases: TGTGCCAGCAGCACACTCCAGGGTGAAAAACTGTTTTTT.

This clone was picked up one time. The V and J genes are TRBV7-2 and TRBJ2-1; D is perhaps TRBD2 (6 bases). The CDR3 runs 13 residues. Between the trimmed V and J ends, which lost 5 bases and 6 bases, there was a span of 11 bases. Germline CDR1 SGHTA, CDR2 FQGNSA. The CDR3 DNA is TGTGCCAGCAGCCTGGGACTCATCAATGAGCAGTTCTTC. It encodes CASSLGLINEQFF.

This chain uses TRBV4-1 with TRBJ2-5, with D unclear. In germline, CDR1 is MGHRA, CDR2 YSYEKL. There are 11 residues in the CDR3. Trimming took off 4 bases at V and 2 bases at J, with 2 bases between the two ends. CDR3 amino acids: CASSLQETQYF. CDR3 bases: TGCGCCAGCAGCCTACAAGAGACCCAGTACTTC.

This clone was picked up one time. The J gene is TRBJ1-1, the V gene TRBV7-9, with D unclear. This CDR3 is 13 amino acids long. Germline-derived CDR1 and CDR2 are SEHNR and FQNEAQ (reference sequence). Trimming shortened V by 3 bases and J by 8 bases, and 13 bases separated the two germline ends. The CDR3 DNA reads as TGTGCCAGCAGCTTGGATACCGGGAAAGAAGCTTTCTTT. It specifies CASSLDTGKEAFF.

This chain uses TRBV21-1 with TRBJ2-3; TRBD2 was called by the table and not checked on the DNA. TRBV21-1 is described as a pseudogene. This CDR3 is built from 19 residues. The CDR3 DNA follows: TGTGCCAGCAGCAAAGGATTTAGCCCGGGACTAGCGGTAGCAGATACGCAGTATTTT. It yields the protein CASSKGFSPGLAVADTQYF.

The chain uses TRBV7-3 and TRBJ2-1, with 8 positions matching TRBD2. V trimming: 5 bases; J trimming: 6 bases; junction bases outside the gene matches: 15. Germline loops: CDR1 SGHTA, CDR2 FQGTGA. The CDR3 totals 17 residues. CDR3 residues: CASSPAPGSGRPNEQFF. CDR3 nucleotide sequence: TGTGCCAGCAGCCCCGCCCCCGGGAGCGGGAGACCCAATGAGCAGTTCTTC.